The 17 T cell receptor beta chains below come from one sample, sequenced in a study of blood T cell repertoires in COVID-19. Produced via immunoSEQ multiplex PCR; TCRdb's table is partial and in-frame only. The sample has tens of thousands of clones; 65% to 90% are singletons. The sample consisted of peripheral blood. These receptors came from a man aged 55 to 70 with acute or convalescent COVID-19.

This sequence joins TRBV30 and TRBJ2-1; 8 bases line up with TRBD2. With V trimmed by 0 bases and J by 7 bases, 5 bases remained unmatched. The CDR3 spans 14 residues. Per the germline V gene, CDR1 is GTSNPN and CDR2 is SVGIG (reference sequence). CDR3 sequence reads: CAWSVPSGGNEQFF. CDR3 nucleotides: TGTGCCTGGAGTGTACCAAGCGGGGGAAATGAGCAGTTCTTC.

This chain links TRBV27 with TRBJ1-2; 7 bases agree with TRBD1. The CDR3 extends over 14 amino acids. After removal of 6 bases from V and 8 bases from J, the junction contained 12 bases not matched to a gene. The germline V gene encodes CDR1 MNHEY and CDR2 SMNVEV (reference sequence). The CDR3 loop is CASSKRQGIGGYTF. The CDR3 nucleotides are TGTGCCAGCAGCAAGAGACAGGGTATAGGGGGCTACACCTTC.

The chain combines TRBV19 with TRBJ2-1; tentative D call: TRBD1 (5 bases). With 10 bases removed from V and 7 bases from J, the gap between germline ends came to 20 bases. The CDR3 contains 14 residues. Germline V gives CDR1 LNHDA, CDR2 SQIVND (reference sequence). CDR3 amino acids: CATTAGALRNEQFF. The CDR3 DNA reads TGTGCCACGACGGCTGGGGCCTTGAGGAATGAGCAGTTCTTC. The whole variable domain, remainder taken from reference TRBV19 and TRBJ2-1, is DGGITQSPKYLFRKEGQNVTLSCEQNLNHDAMYWYRQDPGQGLRLIYYSQIVNDFQKGDIAEGYSVSREKKESFPLTVTSAQKNPTAFYLCATTAGALRNEQFFGPGTRLTVL.

The gene calls are TRBV3-1 (or the pseudogene TRBV3-2) and TRBJ2-3; 10 bases align to TRBD2. The V and J ends lost 0 bases and 4 bases, in that order; junction bases with no gene match: 16. Germline V lookup: CDR1 LGHDT, CDR2 YNNKEL (reference sequence). The CDR3 length is 20 residues. CDR3 residues: CASSQDGGVLAGYDPDTQYF. The CDR3 DNA reads as TGTGCCAGCAGCCAAGATGGGGGGGTACTAGCGGGATACGACCCAGATACGCAGTATTTT.

The genes are TRBV7-6 and TRBJ2-6, with D uncertain. CDR3 length: 16 amino acids. Trimming stripped 2 bases from V and 1 base from J, with 9 bases between. CDR1 SGHVS and CDR2 FNYEAQ come from the germline V gene. The CDR3 reads CASSLNAGSGANVLTF. The CDR3 nucleotides are TGTGCCAGCAGCTTAAACGCAGGATCTGGGGCCAACGTCCTGACTTTC.

This clone occurred a few times. The genes are TRBV7-2 and TRBJ1-6; D is unclear. Germline-derived CDR1 and CDR2 are SGHTA and FQGNSA. This CDR3 has 14 amino acids. Trimming stripped 3 bases from V and 0 bases from J, with 3 bases between. CDR3 sequence: CASSLSSYNSPLHF. The CDR3 nucleotides are TGTGCCAGCAGCTTGAGCTCCTATAATTCACCCCTCCACTTT.

J is TRBJ1-1 and V is TRBV7-2, with TRBD1 as a possible D gene (6 bases). Germline assignment: CDR1 SGHTA and CDR2 FQGNSA. Trimming cost V 1 base and J 3 bases, with 12 bases left between them. This CDR3 contains 15 residues. As DNA, the CDR3 is TGTGCCAGCAGCTTAGAGGGGGGGCGCGACACTGAAGCTTTCTTT. Translating it yields CASSLEGGRDTEAFF. Looking up the rest from reference TRBV7-2 and TRBJ1-1 gives the full variable domain: GAGVSQSPSNKVTEKGKDVELRCDPISGHTALYWYRQSLGQGLEFLIYFQGNSAPDKSGLPSDRFSAERTGGSVSTLTIQRTQQEDSAVYLCASSLEGGRDTEAFFGQGTRLTVV.

This clone was recorded once. The chain is built from TRBV29-1 and TRBJ1-2; the match to TRBD1 covers 8 bases. The V segment lost 7 bases and the J segment 8 bases; nucleotides outside the gene matches: 6. There are 11 residues in the CDR3. Germline V CDR1 and CDR2: SQVTM, ANQGSEA. The CDR3: CSATGGGGYTF. CDR3 coding DNA: TGCAGCGCCACAGGGGGGGGAGGCTACACCTTC.

This sequence joins TRBV5-1 and TRBJ2-3; 7 positions match TRBD2. J gave up 3 bases and V 4 bases, and 8 bases lay outside the gene matches. CDR1 is SGHRS, CDR2 YFSETQ, per germline. The CDR3 runs to 15 residues. The CDR3 reads CASSLLGGGTDTQYF. The CDR3 region has the DNA TGCGCCAGCAGCCTACTAGGCGGGGGTACAGATACGCAGTATTTT.

V usage is TRBV6-2 or TRBV6-3 and J usage is TRBJ2-3; D may be TRBD2 (5 bases). V lost 4 bases to trimming and J lost 6 bases, with 17 bases between them. Germline CDR1 is MNHEY and CDR2 is SVGEGT. This CDR3 is 15 amino acids long. CDR3 amino acids: CASSSRALRGDTQYF. In nucleotides, the CDR3 is TGTGCCAGCAGTTCTCGGGCGTTACGAGGGGATACGCAGTATTTT.

The gene calls are TRBV5-1 and TRBJ2-5; TRBD2 might be the D (6 bases). V was pared by 4 bases and J by 4 bases, with 20 bases between. The CDR3 covers 16 residues. Germline CDR1 reads SGHRS; CDR2 reads YFSETQ. The CDR3 reads CASSPVGGDVAETQYF. The CDR3 nucleotides are TGCGCCAGCAGCCCCGTGGGGGGAGATGTGGCAGAGACCCAGTACTTC.

The V and J genes are TRBV19 and TRBJ2-4, with 9 bases lining up with TRBD2. Per germline, CDR1 LNHDA and CDR2 SQIVND (reference sequence). There are 13 residues in the CDR3. V was clipped by 6 bases and J by 8 bases; unmatched bases: 5. This chain's CDR3 is CASSGGGADIQYF. In nucleotides, the CDR3 is TGTGCCAGTAGCGGCGGGGGGGCCGACATTCAGTACTTC. The full variable domain, its missing parts supplied by reference TRBV19 and TRBJ2-4, is DGGITQSPKYLFRKEGQNVTLSCEQNLNHDAMYWYRQDPGQGLRLIYYSQIVNDFQKGDIAEGYSVSREKKESFPLTVTSAQKNPTAFYLCASSGGGADIQYFGAGTRLSVL.

This clone was observed at least ten times. V usage is TRBV30 and J usage is TRBJ2-6; possibly TRBD2 for D (5 bases). Germline CDR1 and CDR2: GTSNPN and SVGIG (reference sequence). The germline V and J ends were trimmed by 0 bases and 0 bases, with 9 bases remaining between them. The CDR3 is 16 residues long. The CDR3 DNA reads TGTGCCTGGAGTGTACTTGGGAGCTCTGGGGCCAACGTCCTGACTTTC. It is translated as CAWSVLGSSGANVLTF.

The chain links TRBV5-1 to TRBJ2-7; D gene unclear. CDR3 size: 12 residues. Germline CDR1 and CDR2: SGHRS and YFSETQ. Trimming stripped 7 bases from V and 0 bases from J, with 8 bases between. The CDR3 DNA sequence: TGCGCCAGCGGTACAGACTCCTACGAGCAGTACTTC. This encodes CASGTDSYEQYF. The whole variable domain, filled in from reference TRBV5-1 and TRBJ2-7, reads KAGVTQTPRYLIKTRGQQVTLSCSPISGHRSVSWYQQTPGQGLQFLFEYFSETQRNKGNFPGRFSGRQFSNSRSEMNVSTLELGDSALYLCASGTDSYEQYFGPGTRLTVT.

This rearrangement joins TRBV19 to TRBJ1-5; the match to TRBD1 covers 7 bases. With 6 bases clipped from V and 2 bases from J, the junction kept 4 bases outside the gene matches. CDR1 LNHDA and CDR2 SQIVND come from the germline V gene (reference sequence). The CDR3 has 14 amino acids. The CDR3 is CASSITGGNQPQHF. The DNA of the CDR3 is TGTGCCAGTAGCATAACAGGGGGCAATCAGCCCCAGCATTTT.

This clone was seen only once. The rearrangement uses TRBV4-1 and TRBJ2-2; 10 bases fit TRBD2. This CDR3 contains 17 residues. Unmatched junction bases numbered 5, after V lost 0 bases and J lost 4 bases. Germline V gene data show CDR1 as MGHRA and CDR2 as YSYEKL. In nucleotides, the CDR3 is TGCGCCAGCAGCCAAGAATGGACTAGCGGAGCCACCGGGGAGCTGTTTTTT. Translating it yields CASSQEWTSGATGELFF.

The chain employs TRBV5-4 and TRBJ2-5, with TRBD2 matching 11 bases. The CDR3 loop spans 16 amino acids. Looked up from germline, CDR1 is SGHNT and CDR2 is YYREEE (reference sequence). V was pared by 2 bases and J by 1 base, with 4 bases of the junction left unmatched. Here the CDR3 DNA reads TGTGCCAGCAGCTTACTAGCGGGAGAAGGCCAAGAGACCCAGTACTTC. Protein: CASSLLAGEGQETQYF.